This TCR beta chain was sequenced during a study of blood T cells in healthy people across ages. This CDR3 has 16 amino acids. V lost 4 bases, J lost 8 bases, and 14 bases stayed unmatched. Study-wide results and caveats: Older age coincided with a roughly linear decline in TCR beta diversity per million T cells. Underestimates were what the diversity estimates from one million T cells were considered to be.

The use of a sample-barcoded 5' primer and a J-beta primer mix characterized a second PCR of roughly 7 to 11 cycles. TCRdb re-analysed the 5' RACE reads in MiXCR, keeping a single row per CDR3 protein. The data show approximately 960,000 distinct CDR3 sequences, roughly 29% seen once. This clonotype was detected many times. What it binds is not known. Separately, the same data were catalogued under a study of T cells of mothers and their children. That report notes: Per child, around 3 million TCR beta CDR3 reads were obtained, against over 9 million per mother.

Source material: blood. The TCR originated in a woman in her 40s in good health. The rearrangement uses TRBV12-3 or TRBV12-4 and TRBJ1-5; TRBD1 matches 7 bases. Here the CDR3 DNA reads TGTGCCAGCAGTTCCAGACTGACAGGGCTGAAAGAGCCCCAGCATTTT. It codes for CASSSRLTGLKEPQHF.